This T cell receptor beta chain was identified in a study of blood T cell repertoires in COVID-19. Across the whole study: COVID-19 samples, acute and convalescent, were from the United States, Italy and Spain. PBMCs, B-cell-depleted T cells, or T cells were the source of the cDNA or gDNA that made up the material.

Germline values: CDR1 SNHLY, CDR2 FYNNEI. Unmatched junction bases numbered 8, after V lost 8 bases and J lost 3 bases. The CDR3 totals 14 residues. Per the original methods: Reference gene primers were amplified, and this amplification served to estimate nucleated cell counts. Clones were read by immunoSEQ multiplex PCR, and TCRdb kept only the in-frame ones, dropping some. V and J calls and clone size come straight from that table; D and trimming were deduced from the DNA. The sample shows around 89,000 clones, approximately 88% of them seen only once. This clone was picked up a small number of times.

This chain connects TRBV2 to TRBJ1-2, with 8 nucleotides matching TRBD1. Sequencing was performed on peripheral blood. This clonotype was sampled from a man in his fifties or sixties with acute or convalescent COVID-19. The CDR3 is CASLPRQGHYGYTF. As DNA, the CDR3 is TGTGCCAGCCTCCCCCGACAGGGGCACTATGGCTACACCTTC. Full variable domain (outside the CDR3, taken from reference TRBV2 and TRBJ1-2): EPEVTQTPSHQVTQMGQEVILRCVPISNHLYFYWYRQILGQKVEFLVSFYNNEISEKSEIFDDQFSVERPDGSNFTLKIRSTKLEDSAMYFCASLPRQGHYGYTFGSGTRLTVV.